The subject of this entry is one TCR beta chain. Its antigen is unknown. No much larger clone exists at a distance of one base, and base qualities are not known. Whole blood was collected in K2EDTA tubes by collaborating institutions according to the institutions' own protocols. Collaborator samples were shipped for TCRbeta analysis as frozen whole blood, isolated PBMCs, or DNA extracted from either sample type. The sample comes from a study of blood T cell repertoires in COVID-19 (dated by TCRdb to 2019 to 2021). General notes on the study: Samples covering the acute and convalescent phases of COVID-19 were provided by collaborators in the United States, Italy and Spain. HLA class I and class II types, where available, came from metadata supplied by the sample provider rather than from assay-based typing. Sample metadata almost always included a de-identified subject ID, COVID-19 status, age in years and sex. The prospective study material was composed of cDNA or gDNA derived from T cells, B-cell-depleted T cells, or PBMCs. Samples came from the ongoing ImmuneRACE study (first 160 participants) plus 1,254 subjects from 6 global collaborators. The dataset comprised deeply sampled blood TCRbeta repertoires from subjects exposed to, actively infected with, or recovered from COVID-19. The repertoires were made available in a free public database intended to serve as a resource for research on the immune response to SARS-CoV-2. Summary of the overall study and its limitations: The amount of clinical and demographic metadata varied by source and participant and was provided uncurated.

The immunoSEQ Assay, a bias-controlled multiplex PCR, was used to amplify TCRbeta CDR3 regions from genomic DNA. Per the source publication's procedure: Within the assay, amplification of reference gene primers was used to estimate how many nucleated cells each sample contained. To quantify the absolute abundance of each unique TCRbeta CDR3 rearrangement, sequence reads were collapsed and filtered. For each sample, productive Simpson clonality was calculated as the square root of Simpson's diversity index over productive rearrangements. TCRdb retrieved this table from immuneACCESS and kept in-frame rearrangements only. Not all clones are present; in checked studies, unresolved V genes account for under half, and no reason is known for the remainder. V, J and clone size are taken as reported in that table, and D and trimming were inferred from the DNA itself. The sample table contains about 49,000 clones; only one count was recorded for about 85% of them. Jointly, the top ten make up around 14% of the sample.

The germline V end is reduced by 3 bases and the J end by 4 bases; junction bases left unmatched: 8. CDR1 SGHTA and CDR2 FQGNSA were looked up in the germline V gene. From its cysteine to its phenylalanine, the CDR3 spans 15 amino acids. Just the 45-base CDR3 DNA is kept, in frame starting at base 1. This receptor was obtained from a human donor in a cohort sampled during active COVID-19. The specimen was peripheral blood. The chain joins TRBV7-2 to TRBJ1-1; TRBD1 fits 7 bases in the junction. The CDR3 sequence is CASSFATGTGTEAFF. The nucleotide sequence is TGTGCCAGCAGCTTCGCGACAGGGACGGGCACTGAAGCTTTCTTT.